The 15 T cell receptor beta chains reported below all come from one sample, sequenced in a study of long-term antiretroviral therapy in people with HIV. Runs used v3.0 of the immunoSEQ assay and were done at survey level. Sequencing used immunoSEQ multiplex PCR; TCRdb keeps in-frame clones, though not all of them. Of some 16,000 clones listed, around 94% were seen once; the top ten hold around 4.3%. Sequenced here: unsorted PBMCs, sampled just under 6.5 years after starting antiretroviral therapy. These receptors originate from a woman between 45 and 65 years old with HIV.

This clone was seen only once. The V call is TRBV19, the J call TRBJ2-7, with D possibly called TRBD1 or TRBD2 (5 bases each). The germline gives CDR1 LNHDA, CDR2 SQIVND (reference sequence). The CDR3 sequence is 11 residues long. The CDR3 coding sequence is TGTGCAATCAGGGACCTTTTAGGGCAGTACTTC. This sequence encodes CAIRDLLGQYF.

The rearrangement links TRBV10-3 to TRBJ2-1; TRBD1 matches 7 bases. This CDR3 region has 15 residues. Germline V gene sequence: CDR1 ENHRY, CDR2 SYGVKD. After removal of 5 bases from V and 6 bases from J, the junction contained 10 bases not matched to a gene. CDR3 region: CAISWDSAPANEQFF. CDR3 DNA sequence: TGTGCCATCAGTTGGGACAGTGCGCCCGCCAATGAGCAGTTCTTC.

This chain connects TRBV2 to TRBJ2-7; 9 positions agree with TRBD1. The length of the CDR3 is 14 residues. The J segment lost 2 bases and the V segment lost 8 bases, leaving 7 bases of the junction unmatched. Germline CDR1 and CDR2: SNHLY and FYNNEI. The CDR3 is CASPARQGAYEQYF. CDR3 nucleotides: TGTGCCAGCCCGGCGCGACAGGGGGCCTACGAGCAGTACTTC. Variable domain in full (rest from reference TRBV2 and TRBJ2-7): EPEVTQTPSHQVTQMGQEVILRCVPISNHLYFYWYRQILGQKVEFLVSFYNNEISEKSEIFDDQFSVERPDGSNFTLKIRSTKLEDSAMYFCASPARQGAYEQYFGPGTRLTVT.

The table lists this clone with a few counts. CDR3 nucleotides: TGCAGCGTTAGGAGCCCAACTGAAGCTTTCTTT. Translated, it gives CSVRSPTEAFF. V usage is TRBV29-1 and J usage is TRBJ1-1; D remains ambiguous. This CDR3 contains 11 residues. V dropped 5 bases and J dropped 5 bases, with 9 bases sitting between them. Germline CDR1 is SQVTM and CDR2 is ANQGSEA. Full variable domain (outside the CDR3, taken from reference TRBV29-1 and TRBJ1-1): SAVISQKPSRDICQRGTSLTIQCQVDSQVTMMFWYRQQPGQSLTLIATANQGSEATYESGFVIDKFPISRPNLTFSTLTVSNMSPEDSSIYLCSVRSPTEAFFGQGTRLTVV.

The chain combines TRBV5-1 with TRBJ2-6, with D perhaps TRBD1 (6 bases). This CDR3 is built from 13 residues. Germline-derived CDR1 and CDR2 are SGHRS and YFSETQ. Trimming left V 0 bases short and J 9 bases short, with 7 bases between. The CDR3 bases are TGCGCCAGCAGCTTGGGACAGGACAACGTCCTGACTTTC. Translated, it gives CASSLGQDNVLTF.

The V gene is TRBV2, the J gene TRBJ2-3; D is unresolved. Trimming took off 2 bases at V and 2 bases at J, with 5 bases between the two ends. The CDR3 contains 13 residues. Germline-derived CDR1 and CDR2 are SNHLY and FYNNEI. The CDR3 DNA follows: TGTGCCAGCAGTGAACCCAACACAGATACGCAGTATTTT. It encodes CASSEPNTDTQYF.

The chain combines TRBV11-2 with TRBJ2-7; 8 bases are shared with TRBD1. The CDR3 spans 14 residues. Germline loops: CDR1 SGHAT, CDR2 FQNNGV. Losses at the gene ends were 1 base for V and 3 bases for J; bases not matched to a gene: 2. The CDR3 is CASSLGTGIYEQYF. DNA for the CDR3: TGTGCCAGCAGCTTAGGGACAGGGATCTACGAGCAGTACTTC.

This chain uses TRBV7-8 with TRBJ1-5; TRBD1 agrees at 7 bases. The germline V gene has CDR1 SGHVS and CDR2 FQNEAQ. The V segment lost 4 bases and the J segment 5 bases; nucleotides outside the gene matches: 11. This CDR3 has 16 amino acids. CDR3 amino acids: CASSSEGASGYQPQHF. Written as DNA, the CDR3 is TGTGCCAGCAGCTCCGAGGGGGCGTCGGGATATCAGCCCCAGCATTTT. The whole variable domain, remainder taken from reference TRBV7-8 and TRBJ1-5, is GAGVSQSPRYKVAKRGQDVALRCDPISGHVSLFWYQQALGQGPEFLTYFQNEAQLDKSGLPSDRFFAERPEGSVSTLKIQRTQQEDSAVYLCASSSEGASGYQPQHFGDGTRLSIL.

This chain connects TRBV5-1 to TRBJ2-7; 8 nucleotides align to TRBD2. V dropped 1 base and J dropped 5; count of bases not matched to a gene: 8. This CDR3 has 15 residues. Germline-derived CDR1 and CDR2 are SGHRS and YFSETQ. This CDR3 reads CASSLTGGPWDEQYF. The CDR3 DNA reads TGCGCCAGCAGCTTGACGGGAGGGCCATGGGACGAGCAGTACTTC.

The chain combines TRBV9 with TRBJ2-1, with TRBD2 matching 9 bases. Germline V gives CDR1 SGDLS, CDR2 YYNGEE. The CDR3 length is 15 residues. Unmatched junction bases numbered 6, after V lost 2 bases and J lost 6 bases. The CDR3 protein is CASSVSGSVVNEQFF. CDR3 coding DNA: TGTGCCAGCAGCGTTAGCGGGAGTGTAGTCAATGAGCAGTTCTTC.

This clone was picked up one time. The chain uses TRBV7-2 and TRBJ2-5; 10 bases map to TRBD2. Trimming at V came to 3 bases and at J to 4 bases, leaving 5 bases not matched to a gene. Germline assignment: CDR1 SGHTA and CDR2 FQGNSA. The CDR3 has 15 residues. CDR3 bases: TGTGCCAGCAGCTTTAGCGGGAGGTGGAGAGAGACCCAGTACTTC. Protein: CASSFSGRWRETQYF. The whole variable domain, remainder taken from reference TRBV7-2 and TRBJ2-5, is GAGVSQSPSNKVTEKGKDVELRCDPISGHTALYWYRQSLGQGLEFLIYFQGNSAPDKSGLPSDRFSAERTGGSVSTLTIQRTQQEDSAVYLCASSFSGRWRETQYFGPGTRLLVL.

The genes are TRBV27 and TRBJ2-2, with TRBD2 identical over 7 bases. The CDR3 totals 14 residues. The germline CDR1 and CDR2 sequences are MNHEY and SMNVEV (reference sequence). V lost 6 bases to trimming and J lost 5 bases; unmatched junction nucleotides: 6. The CDR3 sequence: CASSRSGWTGELFF. Here the CDR3 DNA reads TGTGCCAGCAGCCGTAGCGGGTGGACCGGGGAGCTGTTTTTT.

The chain couples TRBV5-1 to TRBJ2-1; 13 bases fit TRBD2. V dropped 7 bases and J dropped 9; count of bases not matched to a gene: 10. CDR3 length: 15 residues. Germline V gene sequence: CDR1 SGHRS, CDR2 YFSETQ. CDR3: CASQGTSGIQSEQFF. CDR3 sequence (DNA): TGCGCCAGCCAAGGGACTAGCGGGATCCAGAGTGAGCAGTTCTTC.

The V and J genes are TRBV29-1 and TRBJ2-7, with a weak D call TRBD2 (5 bases). CDR1 and CDR2 from the germline V gene are SQVTM and ANQGSEA. This CDR3 is built from 13 residues. Trimming took off 6 bases at V and 3 bases at J, with 15 bases between the two ends. The CDR3 DNA is TGCAGCGTAGTACTCCCGACTAACTACGAGCAGTACTTC. Translating it yields CSVVLPTNYEQYF.

V gene TRBV23-1 combines with J gene TRBJ2-1, with D possibly matching TRBD2 (7 bases). TRBV23-1 is reported as an ORF; its role is uncertain. V lost 3 bases and J 5 bases, leaving 20 bases between the germline ends. The CDR3 has 17 residues. CDR3 sequence reads: CASSHDKGGVEDNEQFF. The CDR3 DNA reads TGCGCCAGCAGTCATGACAAGGGGGGGGTCGAGGACAATGAGCAGTTCTTC.